Detailed here is one T cell receptor (beta chain). The data are from a study of T-cell reconstitution after alpha-beta-depleted transplantation in children. Preparation of the TCRbeta library was carried out with unique molecular identifiers. TCRdb processed the PCR reads anew with MiXCR; each CDR3 protein has one entry. The table has some 500,000 distinct CDR3 sequences, around 20% seen once. V was clipped by 5 bases and J by 1 base, with 15 bases between them. This CDR3 contains 15 residues. Germline CDR1 is SGHDT and CDR2 is YYEEEE. The receptor was isolated from a human donor who donated a stem cell graft to a child with acute lymphoblastic leukemia. The source was PBMCs from the stem cell graft donor, collected from the stem cell graft. The rearrangement links TRBV5-6 to TRBJ1-2; D perhaps matches TRBD1 (5 bases). CDR3 nucleotide sequence: TGTGCCAGCAGGCGGCCGGGACGTAATAACTATGGCTACACCTTC. It is translated as CASRRPGRNNYGYTF.